This TCR beta chain was identified in a study of shared clonotypes between healthy human individuals. This table comes from immunoSEQ multiplex PCR, and its TCRdb copy is limited to in-frame clones, with some not included. The sample includes about 980,000 clones, about three quarters of them seen just once. This clone was seen once. Its antigen is unknown. Study-wide results and caveats: Generally, estimated richness proved larger in naive subsets than it did in memory subsets.

The CDR3 has 17 residues. V lost 0 bases, J lost 0 bases, and 16 bases lay in between. CDR1 SGHRS and CDR2 YFSETQ come from the germline V gene. The sequence came from a man younger than 35 in good health. This chain links TRBV5-1 with TRBJ2-7; the D gene is possibly TRBD2 (7 bases). Sequenced sample: memory CD4+ T cells sorted from blood. Subset indicated: CD45RA-negative fraction. The CDR3 DNA sequence: TGCGCCAGCAGCTTGGACCGGGGGGCCTCCAACTCCTACGAGCAGTACTTC. Residues: CASSLDRGASNSYEQYF.